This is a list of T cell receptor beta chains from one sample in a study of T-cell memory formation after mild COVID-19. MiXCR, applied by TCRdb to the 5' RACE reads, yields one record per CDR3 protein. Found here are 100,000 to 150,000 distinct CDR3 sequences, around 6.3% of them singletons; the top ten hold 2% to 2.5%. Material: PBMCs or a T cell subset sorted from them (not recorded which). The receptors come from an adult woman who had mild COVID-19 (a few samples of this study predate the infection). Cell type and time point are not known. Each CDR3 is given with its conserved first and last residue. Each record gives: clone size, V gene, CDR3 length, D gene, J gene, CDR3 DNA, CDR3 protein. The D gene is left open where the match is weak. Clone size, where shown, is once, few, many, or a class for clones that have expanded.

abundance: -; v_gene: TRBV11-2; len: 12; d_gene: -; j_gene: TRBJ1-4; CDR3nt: TGTGCCGGCCAGGGGACTAATGAAAAACTGTTTTTT; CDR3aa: CAGQGTNEKLFF
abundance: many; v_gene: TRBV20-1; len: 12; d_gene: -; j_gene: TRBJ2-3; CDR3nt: TGCAGTGCTCCCCAGGTCGGAGATACGCAGTATTTT; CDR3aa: CSAPQVGDTQYF
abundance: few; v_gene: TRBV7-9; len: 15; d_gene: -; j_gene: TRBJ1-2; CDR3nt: TGTGCCAGCAGCTTAGAAGGAAGTGCGAACTATGGCTACACCTTC; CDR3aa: CASSLEGSANYGYTF
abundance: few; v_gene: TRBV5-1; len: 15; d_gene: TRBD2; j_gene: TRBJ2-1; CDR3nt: TGCGCCAGCAGCTTTTTAGCGGGCGAATACAATGAGCAGTTCTTC; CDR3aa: CASSFLAGEYNEQFF
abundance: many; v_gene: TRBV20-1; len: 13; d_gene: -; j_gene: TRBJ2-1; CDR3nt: TGCAGTGCGAGAGGTGTACCCCTCAATGAGCAGTTCTTC; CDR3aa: CSARGVPLNEQFF
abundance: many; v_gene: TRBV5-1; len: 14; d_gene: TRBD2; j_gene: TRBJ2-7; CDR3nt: TGCGCCAGCAGCCCCGGGGGGGGCGCCTACGAGCAGTACTTC; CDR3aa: CASSPGGGAYEQYF
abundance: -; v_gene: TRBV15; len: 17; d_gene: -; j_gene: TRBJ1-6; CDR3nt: TGTGCCACCAGCAGAGATGTGGGGGGGGCAAACAATTCACCCCTCCACTTT; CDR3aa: CATSRDVGGANNSPLHF
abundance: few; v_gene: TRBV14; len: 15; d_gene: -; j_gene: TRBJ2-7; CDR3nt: TGTGCCAGCAGCCGCCCTGGTAGTGGGGGCGGCGTGCAGTACTTC; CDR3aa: CASSRPGSGGGVQYF
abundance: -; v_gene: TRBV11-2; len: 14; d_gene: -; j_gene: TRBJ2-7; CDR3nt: TGTGCCAGCAGCTTAGGGCCACTTACCTACGAGCAGTACTTC; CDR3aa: CASSLGPLTYEQYF
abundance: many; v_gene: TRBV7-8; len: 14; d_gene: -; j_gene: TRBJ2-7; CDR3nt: TGTGCCAGCAGCTCACAGATTAGCTCCTACGAGCAGTACTTC; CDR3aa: CASSSQISSYEQYF